These T cell receptor beta chains were read from a single sample in a study of OX40 agonist ivuxolimab in advanced cancers. Profiling relied on immunoSEQ multiplex PCR, and the TCRdb table lists in-frame clones only, not all of them. The table records 50,000 to 65,000 clones, approximately 82% of them present only once. The sample was CD4+ or CD8+ T cells sorted from blood, taken in a trial of the OX40 agonist ivuxolimab. The receptors derive from an adult with an advanced solid tumor such as melanoma, head and neck, liver or kidney cancer. CDR3s include the opening cysteine and the closing phenylalanine or tryptophan. A D gene is named only where the DNA matches it firmly. Rows may omit the clone size; those that give it use once, few, many or a size class.

V	D	J	size	DNA	CDR3
TRBV5-5	.	TRBJ1-5	.	TGTGCCAGCAGCTTGTTGGGGGTCGGCAATCAGCCCCAGCATTTT	CASSLLGVGNQPQHF
TRBV7-9	TRBD1	TRBJ2-1	few	TGTGCCAGCAGCCCCTTCTCCGGGACAGGGGCTAGTGAGCAGTTCTTC	CASSPFSGTGASEQFF
TRBV7-9	.	TRBJ2-2	few	TGTGCCAGCAGCTTAGGTGGCCTCTCCATTTCCACCGGGGAGCTGTTTTTT	CASSLGGLSISTGELFF
TRBV5-5	.	TRBJ1-5	.	TGTGCCAGCAGCTTGTATAGCAATCAGCCCCAGCATTTT	CASSLYSNQPQHF
TRBV2	TRBD1	TRBJ2-2	.	TGTGCCAGCAGTGACCCGGGACAGCGAATGCGCGGCGGGGAGCTGTTTTTT	CASSDPGQRMRGGELFF
TRBV6-6	.	TRBJ1-5	.	TGTGCCAGCAGTTACCCCGGACAGCTCAATCAGCCCCAGCATTTT	CASSYPGQLNQPQHF
TRBV28	.	TRBJ1-3	.	TGTGCCAGCAGACAGTACTCTGGAAACACCATATATTTT	CASRQYSGNTIYF
TRBV7-8	.	TRBJ2-2	.	TGTGCCAGCAGCTTAGACAGGAACACCGGGGAGCTGTTTTTT	CASSLDRNTGELFF
TRBV27	.	TRBJ2-1	.	TGTGCCAGCAGTTACCCCAACTCAGAGCAGTTCTTC	CASSYPNSEQFF
TRBV7-3	TRBD1	TRBJ2-7	.	TGTGCCAGCAGCTTAATGCCAGGGGGAAGTGAGCAGTACTTC	CASSLMPGGSEQYF
TRBV10-3	.	TRBJ2-7	once	TGTGCCATCAGTGACACGTCAGCGGACAGCCTAATCTACGAGCAGTACTTC	CAISDTSADSLIYEQYF
TRBV19	.	TRBJ2-6	.	TGTGCCAGTACCACTAGGGCTGGGGCCAACGTCCTGACTTTC	CASTTRAGANVLTF